Listed here are 28 T cell receptor beta chains from one sample, sequenced in a study of beta chain features in type 1 diabetes. Findings and limits, study-wide: TCRB CDR3s from Type 1 diabetes patients were moderately but significantly shorter in all four CD4+ subsets.

Of the isolated RNA, all was reverse transcribed, and so the sequenced material was expressed TCRB transcripts. Generated by immunoSEQ multiplex PCR, the TCRdb table keeps only in-frame clones and is missing some. Of 640,000 or so clones in the sample, about an eighth are singletons; the top ten hold roughly 0.04%. Antigen specificity for these receptors is unknown. Sequenced material: naive CD4+ T cells from blood. These receptors were obtained from a man younger than 35 with type 1 diabetes.

The chain links TRBV28 to TRBJ1-4; D not certain. This CDR3 spans 14 amino acids. Germline assignment: CDR1 MDHEN and CDR2 SYDVKM. V dropped 3 bases and J dropped 2 bases, with 7 bases sitting between them. The CDR3, as DNA: TGTGCCAGCAGTTTGTGGCAGACTAATGAAAAACTGTTTTTT. This codes for CASSLWQTNEKLFF. The whole variable domain, remainder taken from reference TRBV28 and TRBJ1-4, is DVKVTQSSRYLVKRTGEKVFLECVQDMDHENMFWYRQDPGLGLRLIYFSYDVKMKEKGDIPEGYSVSREKKERFSLILESASTNQTSMYLCASSLWQTNEKLFFGSGTQLSVL.

This clone showed up just a few times. The chain joins TRBV2 to TRBJ1-2; D remains ambiguous. Trimming took 7 bases from V and 4 from J, leaving 7 bases between them. The CDR3 has 11 amino acids. Germline loops: CDR1 SNHLY, CDR2 FYNNEI. CDR3 sequence (DNA): TGTGCCAGCAAAGGGTCCTATGGCTACACCTTC. As protein: CASKGSYGYTF.

This rearrangement joins TRBV2 to TRBJ1-1; the D gene is possibly TRBD1 (5 bases). Trimming took 6 bases from V and 3 from J, leaving 14 bases between them. This CDR3 is built from 14 residues. Germline assignment: CDR1 SNHLY and CDR2 FYNNEI. The CDR3 loop is CASSLDTPYTEAFF. The CDR3 DNA sequence: TGTGCCAGCAGCTTGGACACCCCATACACTGAAGCTTTCTTT.

This sequence joins TRBV11-3 and TRBJ1-5; possibly TRBD1 for D (5 bases). The CDR3 is 15 amino acids. The V gene's germline CDR1 is SGHNT and CDR2 YENEEA. The V and J ends lost 4 bases and 8 bases respectively, with 18 bases between them. This chain's CDR3 is CASSSTGQDPKPQHF. The CDR3 DNA reads as TGTGCCAGCAGCTCCACGGGGCAGGACCCTAAGCCCCAGCATTTT.

This clone has only a few counts. In DNA, the CDR3 is TGCAGCGCCGGCGGGGACCAGCGGGTTGAGTTGTACAATGAGCAGTTCTTC. Translation gives CSAGGDQRVELYNEQFF. The rearrangement uses TRBV29-1 and TRBJ2-1, with D possibly TRBD2 on 6 matching bases. The germline V gene has CDR1 SQVTM and CDR2 ANQGSEA. V dropped 7 bases and J dropped 4 bases, with 26 bases sitting between them. The CDR3 is 17 amino acids.

The chain recombines TRBV4-2 with TRBJ2-3, with TRBD1 matching over 10 bases. Germline V CDR1 and CDR2: LGHNA, YNFKEQ. V gave up 0 bases and J gave up 3 bases; unmatched junction bases: 6. CDR3 length: 17 residues. The CDR3 sequence is CASSQEDGGQGTDTQYF. CDR3 DNA: TGTGCCAGCAGCCAAGAAGATGGGGGACAGGGGACAGATACGCAGTATTTT.

CDR3 sequence: CASTSREAGNIQYF. In nucleotides, the CDR3 is TGTGCCAGCACCAGTAGGGAGGCGGGTAACATTCAGTACTTC. The chain recombines TRBV6-5 with TRBJ2-4; a possible D gene is TRBD2 (6 bases). V lost 7 bases to trimming and J lost 7 bases, with 17 bases between them. The CDR3 totals 14 residues. Germline V gene sequence: CDR1 MNHEY, CDR2 SVGAGI.

This clone was seen a few times. The V call is TRBV19, the J call TRBJ2-6, with no clear D. CDR3 length equals 15 residues. Per germline, CDR1 LNHDA and CDR2 SQIVND (reference sequence). V was cut by 7 bases and J by 0 bases, with 10 bases left in between. This chain's CDR3 is CASIDGPSGANVLTF. The DNA for the CDR3 is TGTGCCAGTATCGACGGCCCCTCTGGGGCCAACGTCCTGACTTTC. The full variable domain, with the rest looked up from reference TRBV19 and TRBJ2-6, is DGGITQSPKYLFRKEGQNVTLSCEQNLNHDAMYWYRQDPGQGLRLIYYSQIVNDFQKGDIAEGYSVSREKKESFPLTVTSAQKNPTAFYLCASIDGPSGANVLTFGAGSRLTVL.

The rearrangement links TRBV28 to TRBJ1-2; D not resolved. This CDR3 is built from 11 residues. Germline lookup yields CDR1 MDHEN and CDR2 SYDVKM. V lost 10 bases to trimming and J lost 4 bases, with 10 bases between them. Here the CDR3 DNA reads TGTGCCATCCCGGGGAGCTATGGCTACACCTTC. Its translation is CAIPGSYGYTF.

This chain links TRBV25-1 with TRBJ1-3; D call uncertain. Between the trimmed V and J ends, which lost 3 bases and 3 bases, there was a span of 12 bases. This CDR3 region has 15 residues. Germline V gives CDR1 MGHDK, CDR2 SYGVNS. DNA for the CDR3: TGTGCCAGCAGTGACCAAAGGGCTGGTGGAAACACCATATATTTT. It is translated as CASSDQRAGGNTIYF.

On this clone itself: At the DNA level, this CDR3 is encoded by other sequences in the same sample as well. The chain recombines TRBV30 with TRBJ1-2; D is unresolved. The CDR3 extends over 12 amino acids. Germline V lookup: CDR1 GTSNPN, CDR2 SVGIG (reference sequence). With 1 base removed from V and 5 bases from J, the gap between germline ends came to 8 bases. The CDR3 region has the DNA TGTGCCTGGAGTGCAGGACCTTATGGCTACACCTTC. It encodes CAWSAGPYGYTF.

A few counts support this clone. The J gene is TRBJ1-1, the V gene TRBV28, with D possibly matching TRBD1 (6 bases). The germline V gene has CDR1 MDHEN and CDR2 SYDVKM. The CDR3 length is 14 residues. Trimming took off 7 bases at V and 2 bases at J, with 14 bases between the two ends. The CDR3 sequence: CASTITGFNTEAFF. CDR3 bases: TGTGCCAGCACCATTACAGGGTTTAACACTGAAGCTTTCTTT.

This clone turned up a few times. This chain connects TRBV21-1 to TRBJ2-1; the table gives TRBD2 as D, unverified against the DNA. TRBV21-1 is classified as a pseudogene. This CDR3 spans 19 amino acids. The CDR3 DNA reads as TGTGCCAGCAGCAAGCTAGCGGGAGGATCACGGGAGCTATACAATGAGCAGTTCTTC. It codes for CASSKLAGGSRELYNEQFF.

The chain is built from TRBV2 and TRBJ1-1; tentatively, D is TRBD1 (5 bases). Trimming took 7 bases from V and 5 from J, leaving 14 bases between them. CDR1 and CDR2 from the germline V gene are SNHLY and FYNNEI. CDR3 length: 13 residues. CDR3 coding DNA: TGTGCCAGCACCGGGACGGCGCGGACTGAAGCTTTCTTT. As protein: CASTGTARTEAFF.

In its sample, this clone was seen a few times. The chain carries TRBV9 and TRBJ2-7; maybe TRBD2 (7 bases). The germline V gene encodes CDR1 SGDLS and CDR2 YYNGEE. V gave up 4 bases and J gave up 5 bases, with 13 bases separating them. The CDR3 consists of 13 residues. The CDR3 spells CASSSGGLDEQYF. CDR3 sequence (DNA): TGTGCCAGCAGCTCCGGGGGGCTGGACGAGCAGTACTTC.

V is TRBV27 and J is TRBJ2-5; unclear D gene. This CDR3 has 13 amino acids. Deletions cut 6 bases from V and 2 bases from J, with 10 bases between. Germline V gives CDR1 MNHEY, CDR2 SMNVEV (reference sequence). The CDR3 DNA follows: TGTGCCAGCAGACGGGTGGGTCAAGAGACCCAGTACTTC. Translation: CASRRVGQETQYF.

The chain uses TRBV19 and TRBJ1-5; D perhaps matches TRBD1 (6 bases). V lost 6 bases, J lost 2 bases, and 14 bases lay in between. The CDR3 consists of 15 residues. CDR1 and CDR2 (germline): LNHDA, SQIVND (reference sequence). CDR3 bases: TGTGCCAGTAGCCAGCCAGGGGCGGGCAATCAGCCCCAGCATTTT. Its protein is CASSQPGAGNQPQHF.

The chain joins TRBV7-9 to TRBJ2-5; 9 bases agree with TRBD1. The J segment lost 7 bases and the V segment lost 0 bases, leaving 6 bases of the junction unmatched. Germline CDR1 and CDR2: SEHNR and FQNEAQ (reference sequence). The CDR3 sequence is 15 residues long. The CDR3 DNA sequence: TGTGCCAGCAGCTTAGCCTACAGGGGGCGGAGGACCCAGTACTTC. Translating gives CASSLAYRGRRTQYF.

This clone was counted only a few times. V and J are TRBV29-1 and TRBJ2-5; 8 positions agree with TRBD1. This CDR3 has 13 amino acids. Germline V CDR1 and CDR2: SQVTM, ANQGSEA. V was clipped by 6 bases and J by 7 bases; unmatched bases: 10. In nucleotides, the CDR3 is TGCAGCGTGGGATTGGGGCAGGGGGCGACCCAGTACTTC. Its translation is CSVGLGQGATQYF.

This clone was picked up a small number of times. The chain has TRBV29-1 and TRBJ1-2; D is undetermined. The CDR3 spans 10 residues. Germline V gene sequence: CDR1 SQVTM, CDR2 ANQGSEA. V lost 5 bases, J lost 9 bases, and 10 bases lay in between. CDR3 in amino acids: CSVPGFSYTF. The CDR3 coding sequence is TGCAGCGTTCCCGGGTTCAGCTACACCTTC.

This chain joins TRBV5-1 and TRBJ2-7; D gene unclear. Per the germline V gene, CDR1 is SGHRS and CDR2 is YFSETQ. The V gene lost 2 bases and the J gene lost 6 bases, with 18 bases spanning the gap. CDR3 length: 15 amino acids. The CDR3 region is CASSLGSIITSEQYF. The CDR3, as DNA: TGCGCCAGCAGCTTAGGTTCCATAATAACGTCCGAGCAGTACTTC. The full variable domain, completed using reference TRBV5-1 and TRBJ2-7, is KAGVTQTPRYLIKTRGQQVTLSCSPISGHRSVSWYQQTPGQGLQFLFEYFSETQRNKGNFPGRFSGRQFSNSRSEMNVSTLELGDSALYLCASSLGSIITSEQYFGPGTRLTVT.

This clone was counted between two and nine times. This sequence joins TRBV28 and TRBJ2-7; perhaps TRBD1 as D (6 bases). From germline, CDR1 is MDHEN and CDR2 SYDVKM. V gave up 11 bases and J gave up 3 bases, with 17 bases separating them. This CDR3 comprises 13 residues. The CDR3 sequence is CAALGQSVYEQYF. CDR3 nucleotide sequence: TGTGCCGCCCTCGGACAGTCAGTCTACGAGCAGTACTTC.

This clone was seen more than once but under ten times. The chain has TRBV5-6 and TRBJ2-7; D ambiguous. Germline values: CDR1 SGHDT, CDR2 YYEEEE. V dropped 4 bases and J dropped 0 bases, with 5 bases sitting between them. The CDR3 spans 12 residues. CDR3 nucleotide sequence: TGTGCCAGCAGCCAGTTCTCCTACGAGCAGTACTTC. This translates into CASSQFSYEQYF.

This chain joins TRBV7-9 and TRBJ2-1; TRBD2 matches 8 bases. This CDR3 has 13 residues. The ends lost 1 base at V and 9 bases at J; junction bases unmatched: 2. Germline-derived CDR1 and CDR2 are SEHNR and FQNEAQ (reference sequence). The CDR3 DNA reads TGTGCCAGCAGCTTAGGTAGCGGGACTGAGCAGTTCTTC. Translation: CASSLGSGTEQFF. The full variable domain, completed using reference TRBV7-9 and TRBJ2-1, is DTGVSQNPRHKITKRGQNVTFRCDPISEHNRLYWYRQTLGQGPEFLTYFQNEAQLEKSRLLSDRFSAERPKGSFSTLEIQRTEQGDSAMYLCASSLGSGTEQFFGPGTRLTVL.

This clone was recorded a few times. The chain links TRBV7-2 to TRBJ2-7; D is perhaps TRBD2 (6 bases). V shed 4 bases and J shed 1 base, with 11 bases lying between them. The CDR3 has 14 residues. Germline-derived CDR1 and CDR2 are SGHTA and FQGNSA. CDR3 nucleotide sequence: TGTGCCAGCAGCTACCGGAGGGAGTCCTACGAGCAGTACTTC. Translating it yields CASSYRRESYEQYF.

This clone was picked up a small number of times. J is TRBJ1-4 and V is TRBV5-1; 8 bases match TRBD1. The trim removed 5 bases at V and 5 bases at J, leaving 2 bases unmatched. Germline CDR1 is SGHRS and CDR2 is YFSETQ. The length of the CDR3 is 13 residues. In DNA form, the CDR3 reads TGCGCCAGCAGTCGGGACAGGAATGAAAAACTGTTTTTT. This sequence encodes CASSRDRNEKLFF.

The chain employs TRBV30 and TRBJ1-5; 8 bases agree with TRBD1. V was clipped by 2 bases and J by 4 bases; unmatched bases: 7. Germline V gives CDR1 GTSNPN, CDR2 SVGIG (reference sequence). CDR3 length: 15 residues. CDR3 loop: CAWSPGGAGNQPQHF. CDR3 bases: TGTGCCTGGAGTCCAGGGGGCGCAGGGAATCAGCCCCAGCATTTT. The full variable domain, completed using reference TRBV30 and TRBJ1-5, is SQTIHQWPATLVQPVGSPLSLECTVEGTSNPNLYWYRQAAGRGLQLLFYSVGIGQISSEVPQNLSASRPQDRQFILSSKKLLLSDSGFYLCAWSPGGAGNQPQHFGDGTRLSIL.

This rearrangement joins TRBV19 to TRBJ2-1; TRBD2 matches at 9 bases. Losses at the gene ends were 5 bases for V and 6 bases for J; bases not matched to a gene: 11. From germline, CDR1 is LNHDA and CDR2 SQIVND (reference sequence). The CDR3 covers 16 residues. The chain's CDR3 is CASSVSSGSESNEQFF. The CDR3 nucleotides are TGTGCCAGTAGTGTAAGTAGCGGGAGCGAATCCAATGAGCAGTTCTTC.